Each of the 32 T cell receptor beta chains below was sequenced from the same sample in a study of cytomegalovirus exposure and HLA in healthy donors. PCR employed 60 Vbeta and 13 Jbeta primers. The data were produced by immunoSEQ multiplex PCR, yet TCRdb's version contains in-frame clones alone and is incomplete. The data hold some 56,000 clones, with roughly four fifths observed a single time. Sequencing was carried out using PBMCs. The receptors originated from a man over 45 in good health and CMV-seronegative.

In DNA form, the CDR3 reads TGCGCCAGCAGCCTGCTCCCCGGACTCAACCCCACAGATACGCAGTATTTT. Translating it yields CASSLLPGLNPTDTQYF. This chain connects TRBV5-1 to TRBJ2-3, with D perhaps TRBD2 (5 bases). The CDR3 has 17 residues. The germline V gene has CDR1 SGHRS and CDR2 YFSETQ. The V gene lost 4 bases and the J gene lost 2 bases, with 20 bases spanning the gap. Full variable domain (outside the CDR3, taken from reference TRBV5-1 and TRBJ2-3): KAGVTQTPRYLIKTRGQQVTLSCSPISGHRSVSWYQQTPGQGLQFLFEYFSETQRNKGNFPGRFSGRQFSNSRSEMNVSTLELGDSALYLCASSLLPGLNPTDTQYFGPGTRLTVL.

CDR3 region: CASSSILAGVGDTQYF. The CDR3 bases are TGTGCCAGCAGCTCCATTCTAGCGGGGGTAGGAGATACGCAGTATTTT. The V call is TRBV7-9, the J call TRBJ2-3; 10 nucleotides match TRBD2. The V gene end was trimmed by 4 bases and the J gene end by 5 bases; junction bases not matched to a gene: 9. The CDR3 loop spans 16 amino acids. Germline CDR1 reads SEHNR; CDR2 reads FQNEAQ (reference sequence). Supplemented by reference TRBV7-9 and TRBJ2-3, the full variable domain reads DTGVSQNPRHKITKRGQNVTFRCDPISEHNRLYWYRQTLGQGPEFLTYFQNEAQLEKSRLLSDRFSAERPKGSFSTLEIQRTEQGDSAMYLCASSSILAGVGDTQYFGPGTRLTVL.

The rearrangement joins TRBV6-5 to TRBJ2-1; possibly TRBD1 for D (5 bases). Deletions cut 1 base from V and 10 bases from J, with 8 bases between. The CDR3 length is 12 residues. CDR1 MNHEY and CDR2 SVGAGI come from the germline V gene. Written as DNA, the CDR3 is TGTGCCAGCAGTTACTTGGGGCGGGAGCAGTTCTTC. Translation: CASSYLGREQFF.

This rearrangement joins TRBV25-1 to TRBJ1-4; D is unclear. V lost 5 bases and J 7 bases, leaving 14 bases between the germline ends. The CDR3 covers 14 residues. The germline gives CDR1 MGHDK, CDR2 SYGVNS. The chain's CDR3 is CASSPPGLGEKLFF. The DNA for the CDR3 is TGTGCCAGCAGTCCCCCGGGTCTGGGTGAAAAACTGTTTTTT. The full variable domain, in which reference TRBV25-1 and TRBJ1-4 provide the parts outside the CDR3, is EADIYQTPRYLVIGTGKKITLECSQTMGHDKMYWYQQDPGMELHLIHYSYGVNSTEKGDLSSESTVSRIRTEHFPLTLESARPSHTSQYLCASSPPGLGEKLFFGSGTQLSVL.

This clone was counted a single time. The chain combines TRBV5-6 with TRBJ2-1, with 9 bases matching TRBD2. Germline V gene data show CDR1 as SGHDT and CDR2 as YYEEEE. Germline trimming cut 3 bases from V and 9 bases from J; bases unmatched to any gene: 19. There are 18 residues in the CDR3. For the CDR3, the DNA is TGTGCCAGCAGCTCAACGTATCCTAGCGGGGATATTACCGGTGAGCAGTTCTTC. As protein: CASSSTYPSGDITGEQFF.

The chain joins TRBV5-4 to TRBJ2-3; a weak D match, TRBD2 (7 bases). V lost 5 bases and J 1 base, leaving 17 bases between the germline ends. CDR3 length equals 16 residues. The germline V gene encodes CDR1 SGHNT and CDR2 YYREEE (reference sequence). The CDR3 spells CASRGGGGPRTDTQYF. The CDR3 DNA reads TGTGCCAGCAGGGGGGGCGGGGGCCCGCGCACAGATACGCAGTATTTT.

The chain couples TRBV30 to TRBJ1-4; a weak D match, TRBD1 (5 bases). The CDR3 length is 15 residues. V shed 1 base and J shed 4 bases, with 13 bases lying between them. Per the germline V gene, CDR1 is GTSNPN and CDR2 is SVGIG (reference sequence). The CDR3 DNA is TGTGCCTGGAGTGGCCCCCAGGGTATTAATGAAAAACTGTTTTTT. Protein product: CAWSGPQGINEKLFF.

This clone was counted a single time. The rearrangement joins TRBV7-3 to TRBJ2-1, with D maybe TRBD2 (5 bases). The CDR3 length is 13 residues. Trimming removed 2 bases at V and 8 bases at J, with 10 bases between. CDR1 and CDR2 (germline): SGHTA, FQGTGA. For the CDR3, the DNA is TGTGCCAGCAGCTTAGCCGGGGTGGATGAGCAGTTCTTC. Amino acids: CASSLAGVDEQFF.

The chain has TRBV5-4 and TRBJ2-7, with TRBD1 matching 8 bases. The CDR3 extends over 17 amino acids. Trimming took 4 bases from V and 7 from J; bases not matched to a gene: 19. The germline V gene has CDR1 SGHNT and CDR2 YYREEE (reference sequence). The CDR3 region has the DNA TGTGCCAGCAGCCGAGGGACCGGGACAGGTATCGTGAGGGAGCAGTACTTC. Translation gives CASSRGTGTGIVREQYF.

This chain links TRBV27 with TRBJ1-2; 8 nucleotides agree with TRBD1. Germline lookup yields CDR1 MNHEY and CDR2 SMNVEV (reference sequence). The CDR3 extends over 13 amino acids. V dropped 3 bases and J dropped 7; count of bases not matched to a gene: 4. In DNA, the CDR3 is TGTGCCAGCAGTTTCCAGGGGGCTGGTGGCTACACCTTC. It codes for CASSFQGAGGYTF.

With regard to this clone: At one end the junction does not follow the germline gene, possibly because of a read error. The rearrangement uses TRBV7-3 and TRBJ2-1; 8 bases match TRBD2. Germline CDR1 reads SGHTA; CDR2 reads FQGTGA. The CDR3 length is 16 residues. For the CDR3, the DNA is TGTGCCAGCAGCCAATCCGGGACTAGAGCGTACAGTGAGCAGTTCTTC. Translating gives CASSQSGTRAYSEQFF.

The CDR3 sequence: CASSYSRQTNYGYTF. CDR3 bases: TGTGCCAGCAGTTACTCGAGACAGACAAACTATGGCTACACCTTC. This chain links TRBV6-5 with TRBJ1-2, with D perhaps TRBD1 (5 bases). Germline loops: CDR1 MNHEY, CDR2 SVGAGI. The CDR3 runs to 15 residues. The V and J ends lost 0 bases and 2 bases respectively, with 10 bases between them.

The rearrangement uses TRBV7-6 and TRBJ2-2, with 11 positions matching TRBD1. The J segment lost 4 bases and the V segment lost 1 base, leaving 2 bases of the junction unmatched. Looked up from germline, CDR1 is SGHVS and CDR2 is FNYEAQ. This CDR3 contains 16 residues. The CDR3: CASSLDGTGGTGELFF. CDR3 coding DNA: TGTGCCAGCAGCTTAGATGGGACAGGGGGCACCGGGGAGCTGTTTTTT.

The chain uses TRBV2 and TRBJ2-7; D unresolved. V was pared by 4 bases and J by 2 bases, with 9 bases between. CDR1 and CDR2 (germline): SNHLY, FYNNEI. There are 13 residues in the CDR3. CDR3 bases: TGTGCCAGCAGTGCGCACAGCCCCTACGAGCAGTACTTC. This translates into CASSAHSPYEQYF.

The CDR3 here is CASSLDRGTQYF. In DNA, the CDR3 is TGTGCCAGCAGCCTGGACAGGGGTACGCAGTATTTT. V usage is TRBV6-1 and J usage is TRBJ2-3; 9 positions agree with TRBD1. Germline trimming cut 6 bases from V and 8 bases from J; bases unmatched to any gene: 3. CDR1 MNHNS and CDR2 SASEGT come from the germline V gene. This CDR3 is 12 amino acids long.

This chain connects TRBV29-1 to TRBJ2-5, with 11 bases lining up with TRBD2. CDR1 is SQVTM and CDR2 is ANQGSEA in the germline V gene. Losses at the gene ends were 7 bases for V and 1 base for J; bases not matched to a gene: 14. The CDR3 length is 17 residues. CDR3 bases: TGCAGCGCCTGCCTAGCGGGGGGCCGTAATCGCCAAGAGACCCAGTACTTC. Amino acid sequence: CSACLAGGRNRQETQYF.

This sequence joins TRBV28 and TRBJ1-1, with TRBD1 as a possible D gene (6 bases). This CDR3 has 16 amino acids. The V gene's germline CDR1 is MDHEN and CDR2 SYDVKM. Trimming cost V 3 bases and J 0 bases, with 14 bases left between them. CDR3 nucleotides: TGTGCCAGCAGTTTTCTCCAGGGGACGATGAACACTGAAGCTTTCTTT. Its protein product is CASSFLQGTMNTEAFF.

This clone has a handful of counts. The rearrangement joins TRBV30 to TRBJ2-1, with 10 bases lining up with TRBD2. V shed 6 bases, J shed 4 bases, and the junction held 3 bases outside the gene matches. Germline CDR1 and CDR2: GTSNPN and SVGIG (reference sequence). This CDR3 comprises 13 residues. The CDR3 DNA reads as TGTGCCTGTAGCGGGGGGCATTACAATGAGCAGTTCTTC. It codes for CACSGGHYNEQFF.

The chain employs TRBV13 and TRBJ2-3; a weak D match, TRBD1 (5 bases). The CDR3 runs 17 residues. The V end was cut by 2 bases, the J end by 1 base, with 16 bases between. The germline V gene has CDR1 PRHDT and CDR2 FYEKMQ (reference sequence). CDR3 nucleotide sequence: TGTGCCAGCAGCTTACGGCAGGGAACTATGGGCACAGATACGCAGTATTTT. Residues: CASSLRQGTMGTDTQYF.

CDR3 nucleotide sequence: TGTGCCAGCAGCCCCGGTTTAGGACTAGGGGCGGAGACCCAGTACTTC. Translating it yields CASSPGLGLGAETQYF. The chain couples TRBV5-6 to TRBJ2-5; 7 positions agree with TRBD2. The CDR3 sequence is 16 residues long. V trimming: 4 bases; J trimming: 5 bases; junction bases outside the gene matches: 14. Germline V gene lookup returns CDR1 SGHDT and CDR2 YYEEEE.

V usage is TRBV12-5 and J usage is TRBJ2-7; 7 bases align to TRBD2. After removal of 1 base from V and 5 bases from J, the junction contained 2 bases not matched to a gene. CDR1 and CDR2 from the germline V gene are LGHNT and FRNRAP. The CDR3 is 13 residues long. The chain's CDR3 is CASGLGREDEQYF. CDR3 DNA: TGTGCTAGTGGTTTGGGCCGGGAGGACGAGCAGTACTTC.

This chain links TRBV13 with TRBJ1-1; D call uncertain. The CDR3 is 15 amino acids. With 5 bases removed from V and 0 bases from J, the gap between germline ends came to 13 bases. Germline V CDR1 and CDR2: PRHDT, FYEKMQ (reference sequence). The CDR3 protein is CASSLAAGLNTEAFF. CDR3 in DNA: TGTGCCAGCAGCCTAGCTGCGGGTCTGAACACTGAAGCTTTCTTT.

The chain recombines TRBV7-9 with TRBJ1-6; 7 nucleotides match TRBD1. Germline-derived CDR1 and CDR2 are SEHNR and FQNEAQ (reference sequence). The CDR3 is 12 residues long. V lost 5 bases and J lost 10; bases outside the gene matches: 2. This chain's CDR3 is CASSTGVSPLHF. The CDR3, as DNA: TGTGCCAGCAGCACAGGGGTGTCACCCCTCCACTTT.

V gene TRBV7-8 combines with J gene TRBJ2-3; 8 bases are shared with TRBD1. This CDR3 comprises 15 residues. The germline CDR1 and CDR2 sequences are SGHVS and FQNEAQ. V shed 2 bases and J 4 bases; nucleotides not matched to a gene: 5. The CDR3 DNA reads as TGTGCCAGCAGCTTAAACAGGGGGGTCGCAGATACGCAGTATTTT. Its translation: CASSLNRGVADTQYF.

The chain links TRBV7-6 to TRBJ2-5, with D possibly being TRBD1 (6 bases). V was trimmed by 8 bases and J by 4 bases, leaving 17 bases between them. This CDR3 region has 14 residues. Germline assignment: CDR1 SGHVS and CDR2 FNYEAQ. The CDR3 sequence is CASWGRGPSETQYF. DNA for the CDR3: TGTGCCAGCTGGGGCAGGGGTCCTTCAGAGACCCAGTACTTC.

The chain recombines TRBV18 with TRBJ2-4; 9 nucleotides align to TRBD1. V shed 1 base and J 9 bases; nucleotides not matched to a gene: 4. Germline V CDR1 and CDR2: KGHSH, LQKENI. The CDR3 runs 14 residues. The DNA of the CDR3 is TGTGCCAGCTCACCACAGGGACAGGGAAGCATTCAGTACTTC. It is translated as CASSPQGQGSIQYF.

CDR3 in amino acids: CASSRQKNTEAFF. The CDR3 nucleotides read TGTGCCAGCAGTAGACAAAAGAACACTGAAGCTTTCTTT. J is TRBJ1-1 and V is TRBV6-1; D gene unclear. CDR1 is MNHNS and CDR2 is SASEGT in the germline V gene. CDR3 size: 13 residues. Trimming shortened V by 5 bases and J by 1 base, and 8 bases separated the two germline ends.

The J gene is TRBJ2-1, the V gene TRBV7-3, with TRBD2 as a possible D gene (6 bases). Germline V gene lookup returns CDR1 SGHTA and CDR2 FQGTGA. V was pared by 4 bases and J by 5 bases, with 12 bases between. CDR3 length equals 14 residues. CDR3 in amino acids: CASSSGTSNNEQFF. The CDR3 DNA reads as TGTGCCAGCAGCTCCGGGACTTCCAACAATGAGCAGTTCTTC.

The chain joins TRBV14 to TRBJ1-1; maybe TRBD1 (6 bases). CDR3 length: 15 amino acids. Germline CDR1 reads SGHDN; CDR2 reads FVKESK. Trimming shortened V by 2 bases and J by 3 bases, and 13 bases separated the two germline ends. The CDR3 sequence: CASSQRTGLYTEAFF. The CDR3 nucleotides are TGTGCCAGCAGCCAACGTACAGGGTTGTACACTGAAGCTTTCTTT.

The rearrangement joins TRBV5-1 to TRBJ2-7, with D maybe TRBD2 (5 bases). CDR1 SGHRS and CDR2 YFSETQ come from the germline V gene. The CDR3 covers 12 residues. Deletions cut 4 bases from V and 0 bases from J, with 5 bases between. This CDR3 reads CASSRDSYEQYF. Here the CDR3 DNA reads TGCGCCAGCAGCCGGGACTCCTACGAGCAGTACTTC.

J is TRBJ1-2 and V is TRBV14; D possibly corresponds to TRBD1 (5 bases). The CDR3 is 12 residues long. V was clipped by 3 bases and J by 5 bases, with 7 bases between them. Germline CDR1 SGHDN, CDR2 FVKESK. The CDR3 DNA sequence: TGTGCCAGCAGCCAGGGGCTGTATGGCTACACCTTC. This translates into CASSQGLYGYTF.

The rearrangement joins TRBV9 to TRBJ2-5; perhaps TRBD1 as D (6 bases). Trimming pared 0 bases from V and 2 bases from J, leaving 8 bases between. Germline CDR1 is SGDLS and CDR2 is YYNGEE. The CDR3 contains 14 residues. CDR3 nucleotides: TGTGCCAGCAGCGTAGGGACAGTTCAAGAGACCCAGTACTTC. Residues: CASSVGTVQETQYF.